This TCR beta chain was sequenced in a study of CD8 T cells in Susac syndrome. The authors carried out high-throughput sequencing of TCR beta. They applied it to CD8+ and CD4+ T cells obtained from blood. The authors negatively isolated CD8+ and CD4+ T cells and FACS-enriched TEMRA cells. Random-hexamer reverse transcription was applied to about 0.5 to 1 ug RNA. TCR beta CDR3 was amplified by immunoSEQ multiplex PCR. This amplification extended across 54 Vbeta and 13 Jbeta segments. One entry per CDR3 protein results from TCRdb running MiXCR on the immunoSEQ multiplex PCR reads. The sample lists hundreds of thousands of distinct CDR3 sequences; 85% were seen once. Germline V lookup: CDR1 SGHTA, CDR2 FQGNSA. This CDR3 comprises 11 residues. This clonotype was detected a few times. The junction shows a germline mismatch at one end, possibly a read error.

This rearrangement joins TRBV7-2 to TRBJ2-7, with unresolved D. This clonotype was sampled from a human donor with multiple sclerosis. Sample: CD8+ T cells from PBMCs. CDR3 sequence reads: CASSDNYEQCF. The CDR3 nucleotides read TGTGCCAGCAGTGACAACTACGAGCAGTGCTTC. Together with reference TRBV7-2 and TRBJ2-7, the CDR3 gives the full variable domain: GAGVSQSPSNKVTEKGKDVELRCDPISGHTALYWYRQSLGQGLEFLIYFQGNSAPDKSGLPSDRFSAERTGGSVSTLTIQRTQQEDSAVYLCASSDNYEQCFGPGTRLTVT.